The present T cell receptor beta chain was sequenced within a study of T-cell memory formation after mild COVID-19. Study-wide points: Contracting CD8+ clones were enriched in EMRA, CD4+ mainly in CM and EM.

Concerning this clonotype: Its target is unknown.

Losses at the gene ends were 2 bases for V and 6 bases for J; bases not matched to a gene: 9. The CDR3 consists of 15 residues. Per the germline V gene, CDR1 is GTSNPN and CDR2 is SVGIG (reference sequence). TCR alpha and TCR beta cDNA libraries carrying sample barcodes and UMIs were produced by 5'RACE using constant-segment primers. Via MiXCR, TCRdb re-called the 5' RACE reads, giving one row per CDR3 protein. The sample yields 400,000 or so distinct CDR3 sequences, around 20% seen once. This receptor was identified in an adult woman who had mild COVID-19 (a few samples of this study predate the infection). Cell type and time point are not known. The chain recombines TRBV30 with TRBJ2-1, with 8 nucleotides matching TRBD2. Sequencing was performed on PBMCs or a T cell subset sorted from them (not recorded which). CDR3 coding DNA: TGTGCCTGGAGTAATTGGCTAGCGGGCGCCAATGAGCAGTTCTTC. This sequence encodes CAWSNWLAGANEQFF.